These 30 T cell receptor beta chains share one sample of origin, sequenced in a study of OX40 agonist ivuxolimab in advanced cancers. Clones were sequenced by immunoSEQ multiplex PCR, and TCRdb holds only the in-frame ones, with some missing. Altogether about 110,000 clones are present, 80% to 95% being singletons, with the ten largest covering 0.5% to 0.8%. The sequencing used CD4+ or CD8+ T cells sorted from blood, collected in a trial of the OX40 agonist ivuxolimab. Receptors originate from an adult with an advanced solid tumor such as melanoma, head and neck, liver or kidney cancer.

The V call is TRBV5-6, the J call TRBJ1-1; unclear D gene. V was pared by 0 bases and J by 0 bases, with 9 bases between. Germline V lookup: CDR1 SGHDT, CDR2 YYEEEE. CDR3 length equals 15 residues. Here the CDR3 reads CASSLVRWLNTEAFF. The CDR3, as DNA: TGTGCCAGCAGCTTGGTCAGGTGGTTGAACACTGAAGCTTTCTTT.

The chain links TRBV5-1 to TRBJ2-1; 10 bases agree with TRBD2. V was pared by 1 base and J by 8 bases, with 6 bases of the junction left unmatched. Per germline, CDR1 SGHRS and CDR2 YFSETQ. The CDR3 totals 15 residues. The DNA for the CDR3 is TGCGCCAGCAGCTTGAGCGGGGGGGCGCTGGATGAGCAGTTCTTC. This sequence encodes CASSLSGGALDEQFF.

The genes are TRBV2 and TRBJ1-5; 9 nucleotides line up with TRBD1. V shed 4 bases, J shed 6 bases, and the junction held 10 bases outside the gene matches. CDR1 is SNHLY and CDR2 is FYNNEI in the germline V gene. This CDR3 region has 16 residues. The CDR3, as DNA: TGTGCCAGCAGTGCCCCGGGACAGGGTTTCAGTCAGCCCCAGCATTTT. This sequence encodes CASSAPGQGFSQPQHF.

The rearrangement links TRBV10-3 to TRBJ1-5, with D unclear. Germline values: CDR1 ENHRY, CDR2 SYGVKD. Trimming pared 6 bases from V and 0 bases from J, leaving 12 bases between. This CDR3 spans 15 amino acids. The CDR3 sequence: CAISVGEDSNQPQHF. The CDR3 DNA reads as TGTGCCATCAGCGTGGGAGAGGATAGCAATCAGCCCCAGCATTTT.

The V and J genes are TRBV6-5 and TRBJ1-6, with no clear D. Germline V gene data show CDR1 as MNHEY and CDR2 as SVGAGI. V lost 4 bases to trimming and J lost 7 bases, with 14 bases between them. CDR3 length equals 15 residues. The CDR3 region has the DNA TGTGCCAGCAGTTTGGTTCGTGCAGAGAATTCACCCCTCCACTTT. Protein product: CASSLVRAENSPLHF.

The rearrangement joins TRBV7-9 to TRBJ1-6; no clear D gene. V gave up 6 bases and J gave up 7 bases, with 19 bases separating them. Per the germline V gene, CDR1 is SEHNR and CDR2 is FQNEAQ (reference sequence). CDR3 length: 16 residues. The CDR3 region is CASSPGDLGGNSPLHF. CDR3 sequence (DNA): TGTGCCAGCAGTCCAGGAGATTTGGGAGGAAATTCACCCCTCCACTTT.

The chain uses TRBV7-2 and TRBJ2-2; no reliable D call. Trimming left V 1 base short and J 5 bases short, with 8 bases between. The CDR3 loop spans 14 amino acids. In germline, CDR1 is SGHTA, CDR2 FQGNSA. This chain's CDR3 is CASSLGLGTGELFF. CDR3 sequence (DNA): TGTGCCAGCAGCTTAGGTCTGGGGACCGGGGAGCTGTTTTTT.

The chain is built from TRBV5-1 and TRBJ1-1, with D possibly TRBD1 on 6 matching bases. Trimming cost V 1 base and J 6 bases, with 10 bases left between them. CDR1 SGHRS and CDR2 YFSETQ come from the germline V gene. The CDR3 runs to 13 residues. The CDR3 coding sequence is TGCGCCAGCAGCTTGCAGGGGAGGCCTGAAGCTTTCTTT. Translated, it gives CASSLQGRPEAFF.

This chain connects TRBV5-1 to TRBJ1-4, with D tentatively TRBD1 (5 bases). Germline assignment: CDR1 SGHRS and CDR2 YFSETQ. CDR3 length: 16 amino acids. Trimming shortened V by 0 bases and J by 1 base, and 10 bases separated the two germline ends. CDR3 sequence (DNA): TGCGCCAGCAGCTTGGCCGGGGGTGGAACTAATGAAAAACTGTTTTTT. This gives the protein CASSLAGGGTNEKLFF.

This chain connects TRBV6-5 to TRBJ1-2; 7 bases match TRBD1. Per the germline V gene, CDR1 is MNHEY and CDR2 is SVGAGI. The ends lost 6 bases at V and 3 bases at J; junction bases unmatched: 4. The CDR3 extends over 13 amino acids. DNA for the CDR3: TGTGCCAGCAGGCCTACAGGGGACTATGGCTACACCTTC. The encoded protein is CASRPTGDYGYTF.

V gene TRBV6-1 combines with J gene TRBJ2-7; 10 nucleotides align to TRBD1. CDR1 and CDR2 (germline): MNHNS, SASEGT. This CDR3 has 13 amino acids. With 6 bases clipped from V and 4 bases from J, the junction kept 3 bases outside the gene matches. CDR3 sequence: CASRPGQGYEQYF. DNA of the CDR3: TGTGCCAGCAGACCGGGACAGGGGTACGAGCAGTACTTC.

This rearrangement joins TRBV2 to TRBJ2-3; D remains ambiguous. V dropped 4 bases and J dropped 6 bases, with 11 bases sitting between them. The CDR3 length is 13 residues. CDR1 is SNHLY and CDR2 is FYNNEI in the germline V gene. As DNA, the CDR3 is TGTGCCAGCAGTGGCCCGACGTCGGATACGCAGTATTTT. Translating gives CASSGPTSDTQYF.

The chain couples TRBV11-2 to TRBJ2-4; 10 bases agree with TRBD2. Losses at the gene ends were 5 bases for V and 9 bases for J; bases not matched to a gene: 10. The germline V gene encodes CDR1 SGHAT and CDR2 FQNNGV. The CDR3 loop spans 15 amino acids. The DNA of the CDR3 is TGTGCCAGCAGCCTAGGGAGCGGGAGGGCGTCCATTCAGTACTTC. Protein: CASSLGSGRASIQYF.

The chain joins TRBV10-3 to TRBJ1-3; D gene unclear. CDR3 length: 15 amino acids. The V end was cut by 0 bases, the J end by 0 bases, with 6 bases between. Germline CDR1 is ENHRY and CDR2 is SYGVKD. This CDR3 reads CAISESWGSGNTIYF. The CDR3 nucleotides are TGTGCCATCAGTGAGTCCTGGGGCTCTGGAAACACCATATATTTT.

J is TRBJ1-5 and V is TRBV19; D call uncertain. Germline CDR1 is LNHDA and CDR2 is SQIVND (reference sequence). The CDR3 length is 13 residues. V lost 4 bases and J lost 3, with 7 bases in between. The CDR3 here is CASSRADNQPQHF. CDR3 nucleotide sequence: TGTGCCAGTAGTAGGGCAGACAATCAGCCCCAGCATTTT.

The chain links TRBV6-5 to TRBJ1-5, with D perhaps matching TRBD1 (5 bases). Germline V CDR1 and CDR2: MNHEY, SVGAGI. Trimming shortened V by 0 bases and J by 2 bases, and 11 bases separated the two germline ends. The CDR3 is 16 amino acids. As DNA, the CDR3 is TGTGCCAGCAGTTACTCGAGCCAGGGAGGCAATCAGCCCCAGCATTTT. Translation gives CASSYSSQGGNQPQHF.

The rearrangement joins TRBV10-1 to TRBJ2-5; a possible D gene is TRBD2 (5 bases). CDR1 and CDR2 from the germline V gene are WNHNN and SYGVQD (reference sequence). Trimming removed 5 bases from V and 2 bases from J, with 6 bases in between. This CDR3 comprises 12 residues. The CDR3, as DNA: TGCGCCAGCAGTTCGGGGCAAGAGACCCAGTACTTC. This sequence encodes CASSSGQETQYF.

DNA for the CDR3: TGTGCCAGCAGCTTAATGATTACAGGGAGCGAGCAGTACTTC. It translates to CASSLMITGSEQYF. This chain uses TRBV7-8 with TRBJ2-7; tentative D call: TRBD1 (6 bases). The CDR3 consists of 14 residues. Germline lookup yields CDR1 SGHVS and CDR2 FQNEAQ. Between the trimmed V and J ends, which lost 2 bases and 6 bases, there was a span of 14 bases.

The CDR3 nucleotides read TGCGCCAGCAGCTCCGATATGGGGCACACTGAAGCTTTCTTT. Translation: CASSSDMGHTEAFF. The rearrangement uses TRBV5-1 and TRBJ1-1; D possibly corresponds to TRBD1 (5 bases). This CDR3 spans 14 amino acids. Trimming took off 3 bases at V and 3 bases at J, with 12 bases between the two ends. Germline assignment: CDR1 SGHRS and CDR2 YFSETQ.

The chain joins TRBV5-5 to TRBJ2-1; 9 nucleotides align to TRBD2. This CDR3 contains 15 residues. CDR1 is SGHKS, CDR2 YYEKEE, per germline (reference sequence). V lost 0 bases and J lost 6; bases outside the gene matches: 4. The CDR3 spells CASSLGGGRANEQFF. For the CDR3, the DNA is TGTGCCAGCAGCTTGGGTGGCGGGAGGGCCAATGAGCAGTTCTTC.

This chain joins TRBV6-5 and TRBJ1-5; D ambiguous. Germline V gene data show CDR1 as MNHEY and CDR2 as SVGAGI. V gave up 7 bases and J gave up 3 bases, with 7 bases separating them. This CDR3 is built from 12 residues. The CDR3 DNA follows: TGTGCCAGCAAGGGTTTCAATCAGCCCCAGCATTTT. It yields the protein CASKGFNQPQHF.

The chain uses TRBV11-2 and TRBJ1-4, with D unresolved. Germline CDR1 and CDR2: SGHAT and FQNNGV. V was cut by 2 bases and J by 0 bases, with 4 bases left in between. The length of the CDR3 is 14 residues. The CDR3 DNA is TGTGCCAGCAGCTTAAGGACAACTAATGAAAAACTGTTTTTT. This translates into CASSLRTTNEKLFF. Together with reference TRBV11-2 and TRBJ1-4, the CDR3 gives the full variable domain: EAGVAQSPRYKIIEKRQSVAFWCNPISGHATLYWYQQILGQGPKLLIQFQNNGVVDDSQLPKDRFSAERLKGVDSTLKIQPAKLEDSAVYLCASSLRTTNEKLFFGSGTQLSVL.

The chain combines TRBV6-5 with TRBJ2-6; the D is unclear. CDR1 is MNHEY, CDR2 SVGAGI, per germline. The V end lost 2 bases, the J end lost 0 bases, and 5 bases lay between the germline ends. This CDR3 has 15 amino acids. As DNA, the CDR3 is TGTGCCAGCAGTTACGGCATCTCTGGGGCCAACGTCCTGACTTTC. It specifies CASSYGISGANVLTF.

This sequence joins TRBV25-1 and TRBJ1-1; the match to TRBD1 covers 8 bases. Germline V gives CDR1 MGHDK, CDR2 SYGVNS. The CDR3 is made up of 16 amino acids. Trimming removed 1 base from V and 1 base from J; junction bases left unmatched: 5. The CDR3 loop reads CASSESQGAGNTEAFF. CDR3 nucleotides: TGTGCCAGCAGTGAATCCCAGGGGGCGGGGAACACTGAAGCTTTCTTT.

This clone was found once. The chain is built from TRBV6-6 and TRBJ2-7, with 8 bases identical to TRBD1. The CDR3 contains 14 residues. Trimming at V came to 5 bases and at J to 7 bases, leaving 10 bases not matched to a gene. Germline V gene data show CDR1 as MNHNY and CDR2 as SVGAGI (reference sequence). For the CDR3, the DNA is TGTGCCAGCAGTACGAGGCAGGGGGCCCTGGAGCAGTACTTC. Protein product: CASSTRQGALEQYF.

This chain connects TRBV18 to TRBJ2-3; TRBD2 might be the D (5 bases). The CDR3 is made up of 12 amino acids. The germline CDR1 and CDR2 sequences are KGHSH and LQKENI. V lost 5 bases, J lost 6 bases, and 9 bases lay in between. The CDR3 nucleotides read TGTGCCAGCTCATCGGACTTTGATACGCAGTATTTT. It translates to CASSSDFDTQYF. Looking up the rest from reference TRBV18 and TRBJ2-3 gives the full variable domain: NAGVMQNPRHLVRRRGQEARLRCSPMKGHSHVYWYRQLPEEGLKFMVYLQKENIIDESGMPKERFSAEFPKEGPSILRIQQVVRGDSAAYFCASSSDFDTQYFGPGTRLTVL.

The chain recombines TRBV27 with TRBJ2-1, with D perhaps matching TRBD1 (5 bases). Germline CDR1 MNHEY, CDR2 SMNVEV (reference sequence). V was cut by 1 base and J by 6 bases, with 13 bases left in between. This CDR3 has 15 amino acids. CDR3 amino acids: CASSLFQGPTNEQFF. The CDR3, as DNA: TGTGCCAGCAGTTTATTTCAGGGCCCGACCAATGAGCAGTTCTTC.

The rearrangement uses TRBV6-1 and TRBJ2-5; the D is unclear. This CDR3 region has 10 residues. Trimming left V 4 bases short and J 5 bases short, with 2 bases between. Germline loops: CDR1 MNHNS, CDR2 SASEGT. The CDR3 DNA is TGTGCCAGCAGTGTGGAGACCCAGTACTTC. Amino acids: CASSVETQYF.

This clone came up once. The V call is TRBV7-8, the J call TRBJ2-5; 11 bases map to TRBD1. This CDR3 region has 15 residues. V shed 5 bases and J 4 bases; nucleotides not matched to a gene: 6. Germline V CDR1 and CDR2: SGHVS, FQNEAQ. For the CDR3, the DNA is TGTGCCAGCAGCAGACGGGACAGGGGGGCAGAGACCCAGTACTTC. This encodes CASSRRDRGAETQYF.

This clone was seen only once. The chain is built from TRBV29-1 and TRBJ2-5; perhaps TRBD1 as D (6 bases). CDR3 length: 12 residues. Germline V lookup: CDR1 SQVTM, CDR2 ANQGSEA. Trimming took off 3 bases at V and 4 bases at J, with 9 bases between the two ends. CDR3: CSVDRGPETQYF. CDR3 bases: TGCAGCGTTGACAGGGGACCAGAGACCCAGTACTTC.